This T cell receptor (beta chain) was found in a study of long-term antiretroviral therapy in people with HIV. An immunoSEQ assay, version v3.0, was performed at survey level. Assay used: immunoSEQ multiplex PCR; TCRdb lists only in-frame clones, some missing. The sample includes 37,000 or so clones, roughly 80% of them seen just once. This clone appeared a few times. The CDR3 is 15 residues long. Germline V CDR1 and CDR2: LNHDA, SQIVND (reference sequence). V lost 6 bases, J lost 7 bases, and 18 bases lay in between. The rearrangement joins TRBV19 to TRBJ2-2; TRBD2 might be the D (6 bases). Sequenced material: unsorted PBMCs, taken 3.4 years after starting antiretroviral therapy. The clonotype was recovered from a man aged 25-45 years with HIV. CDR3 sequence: CASRGPREGVGELFF. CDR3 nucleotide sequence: TGTGCCAGTAGGGGGCCGCGGGAAGGAGTCGGGGAGCTGTTTTTT.